This is a list of T cell receptor beta chains from one sample in a study of T cell changes during pregnancy in multiple sclerosis. TCRdb's copy holds only in-frame clones and misses some; the assay was immunoSEQ multiplex PCR. The sample holds about 70,000 clones, about 90% seen once. The sample here was peripheral blood, taken in the first trimester of pregnancy. These receptor sequences come from a female donor with multiple sclerosis, enrolled in a pregnancy study. CDR3s include the opening cysteine and the closing phenylalanine or tryptophan. The D gene is left open where the match is weak.

D: TRBD1; J: TRBJ1-2; V: TRBV19; CDR3: CASSTQGAYTF; DNA: TGTGCCAGTAGTACGCAGGGGGCCTACACCTTC
D: .; J: TRBJ2-2; V: TRBV6-1; CDR3: CASSPEATGELFF; DNA: TGTGCCAGCAGTCCCGAGGCCACCGGGGAGCTGTTTTTT
D: .; J: TRBJ2-1; V: TRBV30; CDR3: CACRSSYNEQFF; DNA: TGTGCCTGTCGGAGCTCCTACAATGAGCAGTTCTTC
D: .; J: TRBJ1-1; V: TRBV6-5; CDR3: CASSYSTLGNTEAFF; DNA: TGTGCCAGCAGTTACTCGACTTTAGGGAACACTGAAGCTTTCTTT
D: .; J: TRBJ2-2; V: TRBV9; CDR3: CASSSLPTGELFF; DNA: TGTGCCAGCAGTTCCCTTCCCACCGGGGAGCTGTTTTTT
D: .; J: TRBJ2-7; V: TRBV20-1; CDR3: CSATIWFEQYF; DNA: TGCAGTGCAACTATCTGGTTCGAGCAGTACTTC
D: TRBD2; J: TRBJ2-1; V: TRBV5-1; CDR3: CASSLDPGLAYNEQFF; DNA: TGCGCCAGCAGCTTGGACCCGGGACTAGCCTACAATGAGCAGTTCTTC
D: TRBD1; J: TRBJ2-7; V: TRBV9; CDR3: CASSVDRGEQYF; DNA: TGTGCCAGCAGCGTAGACAGGGGCGAGCAGTACTTC
D: .; J: TRBJ1-4; V: TRBV6-4; CDR3: CASTGQPLGTNEKLFF; DNA: TGTGCCAGCACCGGACAACCCTTGGGGACTAATGAAAAACTGTTTTTT
D: TRBD1; J: TRBJ2-5; V: TRBV7-9; CDR3: CASSLPGQGQETQYF; DNA: TGTGCCAGCAGCTTACCAGGACAGGGCCAAGAGACCCAGTACTTC